The 22 T cell receptor beta chains presented below share a single source sample, sequenced in a study of cytomegalovirus exposure and HLA in healthy donors (dated by TCRdb to 2016 to 2017). The library was obtained by the immunoSEQ multiplex PCR assay. A mixture of 60 forward primers for TCR Vbeta segments and 13 reverse primers for TCR Jbeta segments was used in the multiplex PCR. TCRdb limited this immuneACCESS table to in-frame rearrangements with V and J called. A share of clones is missing; checked studies link under half to unresolved V genes, and the rest is unexplained. The sample table shows under 150,000 clones, and approximately 84% are seen once. About 1.7% of the sample is held by the ten biggest clonotypes. The sequenced sample was PBMCs. The receptors derive from a woman between 40 and 55 years old in good health and CMV-seronegative.

The J gene is TRBJ2-2, the V gene TRBV7-9; a possible D gene is TRBD1 (6 bases). V dropped 4 bases and J dropped 1 base, with 7 bases sitting between them. The CDR3 spans 14 residues. Germline assignment: CDR1 SEHNR and CDR2 FQNEAQ (reference sequence). Here the CDR3 DNA reads TGTGCCAGCAGCTGGACAGAGAACACCGGGGAGCTGTTTTTT. Protein sequence: CASSWTENTGELFF.

The rearrangement uses TRBV6-5 and TRBJ1-6; unclear D gene. The CDR3 extends over 16 amino acids. Germline V gives CDR1 MNHEY, CDR2 SVGAGI. Trimming cost V 4 bases and J 9 bases, with 19 bases left between them. CDR3 region: CASSSAAPGGGSPLHF. The CDR3 coding sequence is TGTGCCAGCAGTTCCGCGGCCCCGGGAGGAGGTTCACCCCTCCACTTT.

The DNA of the CDR3 is TGTGCCAGCAGCCAGAGGGGAGCGGGAGGGCAAGAGACCCAGTACTTC. Translated, it gives CASSQRGAGGQETQYF. The chain combines TRBV14 with TRBJ2-5, with 10 nucleotides matching TRBD2. Losses at the gene ends were 3 bases for V and 2 bases for J; bases not matched to a gene: 6. CDR1 and CDR2 (germline): SGHDN, FVKESK. The CDR3 is 16 amino acids.

This rearrangement joins TRBV10-3 to TRBJ2-5; possible D gene TRBD1, 6 bases. Germline-derived CDR1 and CDR2 are ENHRY and SYGVKD. V shed 8 bases and J shed 2 bases, with 12 bases lying between them. The CDR3 runs to 13 residues. The CDR3 DNA sequence: TGTGCCATCTCCCGGACAGAACAAGAGACCCAGTACTTC. This sequence encodes CAISRTEQETQYF.

This chain connects TRBV5-1 to TRBJ2-3; TRBD1 matches at 7 bases. V dropped 2 bases and J dropped 3; count of bases not matched to a gene: 6. CDR1 and CDR2 from the germline V gene are SGHRS and YFSETQ. The CDR3 covers 15 residues. CDR3 in DNA: TGCGCCAGCAGCTTAACAGGGGCGACGACAGATACGCAGTATTTT. Its protein is CASSLTGATTDTQYF.

The rearrangement uses TRBV5-1 and TRBJ2-7, with TRBD2 matching 7 bases. Germline CDR1 is SGHRS and CDR2 is YFSETQ. J lost 7 bases, V lost 4 bases, and 8 bases had no gene match. This CDR3 has 13 amino acids. CDR3 protein: CASSPGGGWEQYF. The DNA of the CDR3 is TGCGCCAGCAGCCCCGGGGGAGGGTGGGAGCAGTACTTC.

V gene TRBV18 combines with J gene TRBJ2-2; TRBD1 agrees at 7 bases. Germline CDR1 KGHSH, CDR2 LQKENI. This CDR3 is 15 amino acids long. After removal of 4 bases from V and 2 bases from J, the junction contained 4 bases not matched to a gene. This CDR3 is CASSLGQQNTGELFF. CDR3 in DNA: TGTGCCAGCTCACTGGGACAGCAAAACACCGGGGAGCTGTTTTTT. Full variable domain (remainder filled in from reference TRBV18 and TRBJ2-2): NAGVMQNPRHLVRRRGQEARLRCSPMKGHSHVYWYRQLPEEGLKFMVYLQKENIIDESGMPKERFSAEFPKEGPSILRIQQVVRGDSAAYFCASSLGQQNTGELFFGEGSRLTVL.

This clone was observed once. CDR3 sequence reads: CASSEGGGAGELFF. CDR3 coding DNA: TGTGCCAGCAGTGAAGGAGGGGGAGCCGGGGAGCTGTTTTTT. The rearrangement joins TRBV2 to TRBJ2-2, with D maybe TRBD1 (6 bases). This CDR3 comprises 14 residues. Trimming removed 1 base at V and 6 bases at J, with 9 bases between. Per germline, CDR1 SNHLY and CDR2 FYNNEI.

This clone was seen only once. The gene calls are TRBV5-4 and TRBJ2-1; the match to TRBD2 covers 8 bases. The germline V gene has CDR1 SGHNT and CDR2 YYREEE (reference sequence). J was trimmed by 5 bases and V by 2 bases; bases with no gene match: 6. There are 15 residues in the CDR3. CDR3 protein: CASSFWEAGDNEQFF. DNA of the CDR3: TGTGCCAGCAGCTTCTGGGAAGCGGGGGACAATGAGCAGTTCTTC.

CDR3 nucleotide sequence: TGTGCCAGCAGTACCAGGGGCGGCTATGGCTACACCTTC. It yields the protein CASSTRGGYGYTF. V is TRBV6-5 and J is TRBJ1-2, with D maybe TRBD1 (6 bases). The germline CDR1 and CDR2 sequences are MNHEY and SVGAGI. V dropped 5 bases and J dropped 4 bases, with 11 bases sitting between them. There are 13 residues in the CDR3.

The chain links TRBV6-1 to TRBJ1-6; TRBD1 might be the D (6 bases). The length of the CDR3 is 12 residues. The V gene's germline CDR1 is MNHNS and CDR2 SASEGT. V lost 11 bases, J lost 7 bases, and 12 bases lay in between. The CDR3, as DNA: TGTGCCGGACGACAGGCGAATTCACCCCTCCACTTT. Translation gives CAGRQANSPLHF.

V gene TRBV4-1 combines with J gene TRBJ2-7, with 7 bases that match TRBD1. Looked up from germline, CDR1 is MGHRA and CDR2 is YSYEKL. The V gene end was trimmed by 1 base and the J gene end by 2 bases; junction bases not matched to a gene: 8. The CDR3 is 16 residues long. CDR3 residues: CASSQGPDRTTYEQYF. The CDR3 nucleotides read TGCGCCAGCAGCCAAGGTCCGGACAGGACAACCTACGAGCAGTACTTC.

This chain links TRBV28 with TRBJ2-5, with 7 bases matching TRBD2. The J segment lost 5 bases and the V segment lost 3 bases, leaving 18 bases of the junction unmatched. Germline V gene data show CDR1 as MDHEN and CDR2 as SYDVKM. CDR3 length: 18 residues. This CDR3 reads CASSFSPTGTTPGETQYF. In DNA, the CDR3 is TGTGCCAGCAGTTTCTCACCCACCGGGACTACCCCTGGGGAGACCCAGTACTTC.

V usage is TRBV28 and J usage is TRBJ2-4; TRBD2 might be the D (6 bases). CDR1 MDHEN and CDR2 SYDVKM come from the germline V gene. The CDR3 sequence is 15 residues long. V was cut by 7 bases and J by 2 bases, with 15 bases left in between. CDR3 region: CASTTAGGTKNIQYF. Written as DNA, the CDR3 is TGTGCCAGCACCACCGCCGGGGGTACCAAAAACATTCAGTACTTC.

The V call is TRBV27, the J call TRBJ1-2, with 7 nucleotides matching TRBD1. The CDR3 consists of 15 residues. Per germline, CDR1 MNHEY and CDR2 SMNVEV (reference sequence). The V segment lost 4 bases and the J segment 0 bases; nucleotides outside the gene matches: 5. For the CDR3, the DNA is TGTGCCAGCAGTTCGACAGGGCTAGCTAACTATGGCTACACCTTC. This sequence encodes CASSSTGLANYGYTF.

This clone was picked up one time. The CDR3 here is CASSLIGTSYNTGELFF. The DNA of the CDR3 is TGTGCCAGCAGCTTGATTGGGACTAGCTATAACACCGGGGAGCTGTTTTTT. The chain joins TRBV11-2 to TRBJ2-2, with TRBD2 matching over 9 bases. The germline gives CDR1 SGHAT, CDR2 FQNNGV. V lost 3 bases, J lost 2 bases, and 7 bases stayed unmatched. The CDR3 has 17 residues.

The V and J genes are TRBV28 and TRBJ1-5; 8 bases are a match to TRBD1. Germline V gene data show CDR1 as MDHEN and CDR2 as SYDVKM. The CDR3 contains 16 residues. Germline trimming cut 5 bases from V and 15 bases from J; bases unmatched to any gene: 21. The CDR3 coding sequence is TGTGCCAGCAGTCCTCTCGGACAGGGCCTCTTTCCCCGGTCGCATTTT. Its translation: CASSPLGQGLFPRSHF.

V is TRBV27 and J is TRBJ1-2; TRBD1 matches 12 bases. Germline CDR1 and CDR2: MNHEY and SMNVEV (reference sequence). The CDR3 runs to 15 residues. Trimming took 0 bases from V and 8 from J; bases not matched to a gene: 4. CDR3 loop: CASSLSGQGADGYTF. In DNA form, the CDR3 reads TGTGCCAGCAGTTTATCGGGACAGGGGGCGGACGGCTACACCTTC.

DNA for the CDR3: TGTGCCAGCAGTTACTCGCAGGCCAACTCTGGAAACACCATATATTTT. This encodes CASSYSQANSGNTIYF. This chain connects TRBV6-6 to TRBJ1-3; D gene unclear. The CDR3 spans 16 residues. Per the germline V gene, CDR1 is MNHNY and CDR2 is SVGAGI (reference sequence). Trimming took 0 bases from V and 0 from J, leaving 9 bases between them.

The chain joins TRBV28 to TRBJ1-2, with D maybe TRBD1 (5 bases). Trimming pared 6 bases from V and 3 bases from J, leaving 11 bases between. Germline V gene lookup returns CDR1 MDHEN and CDR2 SYDVKM. The CDR3 totals 13 residues. CDR3 sequence: CASRPDSDYGYTF. The CDR3 nucleotides are TGTGCCAGCAGACCCGACAGTGACTATGGCTACACCTTC.

This chain connects TRBV7-9 to TRBJ2-3; possibly TRBD2 for D (7 bases). This CDR3 contains 17 residues. Trimming took 3 bases from V and 2 from J, leaving 18 bases between them. Germline assignment: CDR1 SEHNR and CDR2 FQNEAQ (reference sequence). The CDR3 loop reads CASSFLGRGRHTDTQYF. The CDR3 DNA reads TGTGCCAGCAGCTTTCTAGGGCGGGGGCGACACACAGATACGCAGTATTTT.

The V gene is TRBV2, the J gene TRBJ1-6; the D gene is possibly TRBD1 (5 bases). V lost 4 bases and J lost 5, with 12 bases in between. The germline V gene has CDR1 SNHLY and CDR2 FYNNEI. The CDR3 totals 15 residues. CDR3 region: CASSGPGHNNSPLHF. The CDR3 DNA reads as TGTGCCAGCAGTGGTCCCGGACACAATAATTCACCCCTCCACTTT.